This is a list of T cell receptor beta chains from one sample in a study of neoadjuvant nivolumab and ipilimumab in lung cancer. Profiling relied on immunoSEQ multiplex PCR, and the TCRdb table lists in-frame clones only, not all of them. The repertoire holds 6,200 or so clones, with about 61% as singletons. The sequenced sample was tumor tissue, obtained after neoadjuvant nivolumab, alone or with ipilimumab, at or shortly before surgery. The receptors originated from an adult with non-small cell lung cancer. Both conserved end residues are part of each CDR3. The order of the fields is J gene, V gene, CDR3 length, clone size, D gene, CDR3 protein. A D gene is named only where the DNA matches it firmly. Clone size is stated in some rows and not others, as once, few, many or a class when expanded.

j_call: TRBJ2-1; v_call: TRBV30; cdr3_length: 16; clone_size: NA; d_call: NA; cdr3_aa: CAWSVNRDPRLGEQFF
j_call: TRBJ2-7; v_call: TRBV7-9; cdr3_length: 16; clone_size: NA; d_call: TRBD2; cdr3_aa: CASSFGGTSGSGEQYF
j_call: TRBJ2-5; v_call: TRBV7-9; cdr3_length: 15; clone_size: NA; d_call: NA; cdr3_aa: CASTWGRGGQETQYF
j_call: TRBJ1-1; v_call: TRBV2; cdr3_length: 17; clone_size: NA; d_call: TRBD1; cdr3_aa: CASSENWVGQGFTEAFF
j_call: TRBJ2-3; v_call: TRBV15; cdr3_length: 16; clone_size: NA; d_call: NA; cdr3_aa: CATSRDGAGYTDTQYF
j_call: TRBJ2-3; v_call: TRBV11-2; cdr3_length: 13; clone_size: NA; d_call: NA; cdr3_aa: CASSLGVADTQYF
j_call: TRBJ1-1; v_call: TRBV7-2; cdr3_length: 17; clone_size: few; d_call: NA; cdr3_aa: CASSLVAVGNMNTEAFF
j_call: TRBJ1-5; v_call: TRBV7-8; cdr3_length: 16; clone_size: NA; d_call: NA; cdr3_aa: CASSFQGYHSNQPQHF
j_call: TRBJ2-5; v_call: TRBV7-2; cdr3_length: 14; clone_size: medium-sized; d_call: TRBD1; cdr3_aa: CASSSRQGAATQYF
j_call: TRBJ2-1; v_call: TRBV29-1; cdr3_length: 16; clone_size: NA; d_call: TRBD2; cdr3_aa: CSVPGMGGRAYNEQFF
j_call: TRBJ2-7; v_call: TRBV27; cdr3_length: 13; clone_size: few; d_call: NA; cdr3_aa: CASSWGRAYEQYF
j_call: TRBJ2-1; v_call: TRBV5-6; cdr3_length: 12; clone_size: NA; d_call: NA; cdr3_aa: CASSFGAAGDFF
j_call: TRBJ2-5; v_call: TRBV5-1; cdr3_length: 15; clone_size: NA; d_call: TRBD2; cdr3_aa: CASSLTPSGKETQYF
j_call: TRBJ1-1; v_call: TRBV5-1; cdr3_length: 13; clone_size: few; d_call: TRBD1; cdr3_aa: CASSLTGGTEAFF
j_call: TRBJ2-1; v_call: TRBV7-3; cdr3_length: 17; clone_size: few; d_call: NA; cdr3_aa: CASSNPSRETSYNEQFF
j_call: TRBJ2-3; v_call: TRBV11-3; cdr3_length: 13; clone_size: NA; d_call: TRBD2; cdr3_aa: CASRAGAGDTQYF
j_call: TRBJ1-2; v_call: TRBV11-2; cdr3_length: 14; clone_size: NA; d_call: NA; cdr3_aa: CASSLRGGGYGYTF
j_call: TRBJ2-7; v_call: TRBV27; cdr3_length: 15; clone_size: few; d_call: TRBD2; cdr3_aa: CASSPSSGGSYEQYF
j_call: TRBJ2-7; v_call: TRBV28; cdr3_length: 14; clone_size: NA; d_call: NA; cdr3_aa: CASSPGQRREKQYF
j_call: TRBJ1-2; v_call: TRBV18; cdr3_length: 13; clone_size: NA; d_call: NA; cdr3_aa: CASSPTGTDGYTF
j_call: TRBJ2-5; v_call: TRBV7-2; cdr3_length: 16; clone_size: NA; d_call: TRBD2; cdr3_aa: CASSLNGGRAQETQYF
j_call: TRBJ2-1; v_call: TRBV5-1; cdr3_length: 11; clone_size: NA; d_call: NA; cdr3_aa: CASSHRREQFF
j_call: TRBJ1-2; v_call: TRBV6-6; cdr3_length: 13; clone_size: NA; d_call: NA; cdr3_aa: CASKAGEGYGYTF
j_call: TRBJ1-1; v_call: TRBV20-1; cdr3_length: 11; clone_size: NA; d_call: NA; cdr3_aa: CSARFPTEAFF
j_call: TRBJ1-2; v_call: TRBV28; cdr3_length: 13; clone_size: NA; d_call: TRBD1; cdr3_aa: CASSLSGGDGYTF
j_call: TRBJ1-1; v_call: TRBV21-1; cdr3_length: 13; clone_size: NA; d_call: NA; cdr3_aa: CASSEVGDTEAFF
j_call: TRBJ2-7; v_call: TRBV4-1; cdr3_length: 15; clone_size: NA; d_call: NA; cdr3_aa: CASSQDRAGAYEQYF
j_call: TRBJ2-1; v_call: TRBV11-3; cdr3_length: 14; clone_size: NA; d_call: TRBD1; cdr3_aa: CASSLRTGNNEQFF
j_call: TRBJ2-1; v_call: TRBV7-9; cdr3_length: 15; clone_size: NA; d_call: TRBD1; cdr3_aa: CASRSLRTGDNEQFF
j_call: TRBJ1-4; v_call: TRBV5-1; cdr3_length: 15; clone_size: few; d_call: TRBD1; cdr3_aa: CASSLAGTGREKLFF
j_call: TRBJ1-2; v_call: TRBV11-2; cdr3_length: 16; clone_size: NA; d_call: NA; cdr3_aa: CASSSLGQGIGYGYTF
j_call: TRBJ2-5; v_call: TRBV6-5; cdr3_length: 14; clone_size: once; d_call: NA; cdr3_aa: CASSYGGVGQTQYF
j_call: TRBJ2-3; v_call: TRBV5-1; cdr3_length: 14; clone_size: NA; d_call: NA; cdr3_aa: CASSLGLRTDTQYF
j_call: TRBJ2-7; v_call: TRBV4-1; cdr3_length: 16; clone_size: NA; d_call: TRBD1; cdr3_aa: CASSQEGQSSSYEQYF
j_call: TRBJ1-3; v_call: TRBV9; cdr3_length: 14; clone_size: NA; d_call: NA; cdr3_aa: CASSVDGLGNTIYF
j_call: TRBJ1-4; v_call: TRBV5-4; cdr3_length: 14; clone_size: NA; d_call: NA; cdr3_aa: CASSRGGMSEKLFF
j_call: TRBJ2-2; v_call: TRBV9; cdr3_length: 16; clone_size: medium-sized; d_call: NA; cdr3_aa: CASSVGSRGRAGELFF
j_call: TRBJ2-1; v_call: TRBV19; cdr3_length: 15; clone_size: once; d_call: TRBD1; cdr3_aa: CASSISGTGGNEQFF
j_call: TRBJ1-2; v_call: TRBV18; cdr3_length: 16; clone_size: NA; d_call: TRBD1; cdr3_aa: CASSQTRQGSSDGYTF
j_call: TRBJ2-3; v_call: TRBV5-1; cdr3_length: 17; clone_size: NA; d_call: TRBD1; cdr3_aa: CASSSGLAGTAADTQYF
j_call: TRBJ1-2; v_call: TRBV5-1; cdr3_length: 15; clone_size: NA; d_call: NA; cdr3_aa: CASSLDPWGNYGYTF
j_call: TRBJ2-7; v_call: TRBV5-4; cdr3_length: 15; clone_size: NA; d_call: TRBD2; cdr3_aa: CASSSPSGGAYEQYF
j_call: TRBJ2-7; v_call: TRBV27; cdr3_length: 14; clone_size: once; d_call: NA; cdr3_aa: CASSVTTGTYEQYF